These 20 T cell receptor beta chains were all obtained from the same sample, sequenced in a study of a mutant IDH1 vaccine in newly diagnosed glioma (dated by TCRdb to about 2021). Reading the label with the study, this specimen's time point is: week 5, during vaccination. Each vaccine dose, consisting of 300 ug of a 20-mer mutant IDH1 peptide in Montanide, was administered subcutaneously with topical imiquimod. Library preparation used the immunoSEQ multiplex PCR assay. The table was pulled from immuneACCESS by TCRdb, which kept in-frame rearrangements only. Such tables lose some clones; where checked, under half of the loss comes from unresolved V genes, and the rest has no known cause. Counted in this sample were approximately 40,000 clones; around 78% of them appeared once. Over 4.5% of the sample is in the top ten clones. For these receptors, no antigen is known. Sequences were derived from PBMCs, sampled from a glioma patient whose treatment included an IDH1 peptide vaccine. These receptors all come from a man aged 35 to 55 with glioma.

This rearrangement joins TRBV4-1 to TRBJ2-1; unclear D gene. The CDR3 runs to 15 residues. Trimming cost V 2 bases and J 9 bases, with 17 bases left between them. Germline assignment: CDR1 MGHRA and CDR2 YSYEKL. The CDR3 DNA follows: TGCGCCAGCAGCCAAAACCCACCCTTCCTCCTTGAGCAGTTCTTC. Residues: CASSQNPPFLLEQFF.

CDR3 region: CASSYRKARARETQYF. The CDR3 region has the DNA TGTGCCAGCAGTTACCGCAAAGCTAGGGCCCGTGAGACCCAGTACTTC. The rearrangement links TRBV6-6 to TRBJ2-5; D is undetermined. Per the germline V gene, CDR1 is MNHNY and CDR2 is SVGAGI (reference sequence). This CDR3 region has 16 residues. The germline V and J ends were trimmed by 2 bases and 5 bases, with 18 bases remaining between them.

CDR3 DNA sequence: TGTGCCAGCTCACCAGGACAGGGGTCCTACAATGAGCAGTTCTTC. Translating it yields CASSPGQGSYNEQFF. V is TRBV18 and J is TRBJ2-1; 9 positions match TRBD1. The CDR3 loop spans 15 amino acids. Germline trimming cut 2 bases from V and 1 base from J; bases unmatched to any gene: 0. Germline loops: CDR1 KGHSH, CDR2 LQKENI.

The chain joins TRBV7-8 to TRBJ1-4, with D tentatively TRBD1 (5 bases). Germline V CDR1 and CDR2: SGHVS, FQNEAQ. Trimming cost V 5 bases and J 5 bases, with 12 bases left between them. This CDR3 comprises 14 residues. In DNA form, the CDR3 reads TGTGCCAGCAGCCCTGAGGGGCGGAATGAAAAACTGTTTTTT. It yields the protein CASSPEGRNEKLFF.

The CDR3 reads CASSSGRNRARYNEQFF. The CDR3 bases are TGCGCCAGCAGCTCCGGCCGGAACCGGGCCCGGTACAATGAGCAGTTCTTC. The gene calls are TRBV4-1 and TRBJ2-1; D unresolved. The CDR3 length is 17 residues. The V gene's germline CDR1 is MGHRA and CDR2 YSYEKL. Trimming shortened V by 5 bases and J by 4 bases, and 21 bases separated the two germline ends.

This chain uses TRBV5-1 with TRBJ2-3, with D possibly being TRBD1 or TRBD2 (5 bases each). V was shortened by 2 bases and J by 6 bases, with 13 bases between the two germline ends. Germline V gives CDR1 SGHRS, CDR2 YFSETQ. There are 14 residues in the CDR3. The CDR3 region has the DNA TGCGCCAGCAGCTTCCGGGACCCGCGGGATACGCAGTATTTT. This codes for CASSFRDPRDTQYF. Complete variable domain (other parts from reference TRBV5-1 and TRBJ2-3): KAGVTQTPRYLIKTRGQQVTLSCSPISGHRSVSWYQQTPGQGLQFLFEYFSETQRNKGNFPGRFSGRQFSNSRSEMNVSTLELGDSALYLCASSFRDPRDTQYFGPGTRLTVL.

The chain recombines TRBV6-5 with TRBJ1-6; no definite D call. Germline assignment: CDR1 MNHEY and CDR2 SVGAGI. The germline V and J ends were trimmed by 2 bases and 6 bases, with 11 bases remaining between them. The CDR3 extends over 15 amino acids. CDR3 bases: TGTGCCAGCAGTTACGTTTGGGGAGGTAATTCACCCCTCCACTTT. Encoded protein: CASSYVWGGNSPLHF.

V usage is TRBV5-4 and J usage is TRBJ2-5; tentatively, D is TRBD1 (7 bases). Germline V CDR1 and CDR2: SGHNT, YYREEE (reference sequence). With 4 bases removed from V and 2 bases from J, the gap between germline ends came to 12 bases. The CDR3 is made up of 14 amino acids. CDR3 sequence: CASSMEGAQETQYF. The CDR3 coding sequence is TGTGCCAGCAGCATGGAGGGGGCACAAGAGACCCAGTACTTC. Using reference TRBV5-4 and TRBJ2-5 for the parts outside the CDR3, the full variable domain is ETGVTQSPTHLIKTRGQQVTLRCSSQSGHNTVSWYQQALGQGPQFIFQYYREEENGRGNFPPRFSGLQFPNYSSELNVNALELDDSALYLCASSMEGAQETQYFGPGTRLLVL.

This chain links TRBV30 with TRBJ1-3; perhaps TRBD1 as D (6 bases). The CDR3 has 13 amino acids. CDR1 and CDR2 from the germline V gene are GTSNPN and SVGIG (reference sequence). V was pared by 0 bases and J by 3 bases, with 6 bases between. The CDR3 protein is CAWSVQGGNTIYF. Here the CDR3 DNA reads TGTGCCTGGAGTGTACAGGGTGGAAACACCATATATTTT.

This sequence joins TRBV5-1 and TRBJ2-4, with D unclear. Trimming left V 0 bases short and J 5 bases short, with 9 bases between. The germline V gene has CDR1 SGHRS and CDR2 YFSETQ. The CDR3 is 14 residues long. CDR3 DNA: TGCGCCAGCAGCTTGGCGCCCACAGAAAACATTCAGTACTTC. Protein sequence: CASSLAPTENIQYF. The full variable domain, in which reference TRBV5-1 and TRBJ2-4 provide the parts outside the CDR3, is KAGVTQTPRYLIKTRGQQVTLSCSPISGHRSVSWYQQTPGQGLQFLFEYFSETQRNKGNFPGRFSGRQFSNSRSEMNVSTLELGDSALYLCASSLAPTENIQYFGAGTRLSVL.

The chain has TRBV2 and TRBJ2-7; the D is unclear. Trimming stripped 2 bases from V and 3 bases from J, with 11 bases between. The CDR3 loop spans 14 amino acids. CDR1 and CDR2 from the germline V gene are SNHLY and FYNNEI. The CDR3 DNA is TGTGCCAGCAGTGAAAATACGGTTGGCTACGAGCAGTACTTC. Its protein is CASSENTVGYEQYF.

This rearrangement joins TRBV9 to TRBJ2-1; TRBD1 matches at 9 bases. Unmatched junction bases numbered 9, after V lost 4 bases and J lost 4 bases. The CDR3 runs to 16 residues. The germline CDR1 and CDR2 sequences are SGDLS and YYNGEE. The CDR3 coding sequence is TGTGCCAGCAGCCCCCCAACCGGGACAGGGTACAATGAGCAGTTCTTC. Translated, it gives CASSPPTGTGYNEQFF.

The chain combines TRBV7-7 with TRBJ2-5; D tentatively fits TRBD1 or TRBD2 (6 bases each). The germline CDR1 and CDR2 sequences are SSHAT and FNYEAQ (reference sequence). This CDR3 spans 15 amino acids. V lost 7 bases and J 5 bases, leaving 20 bases between the germline ends. The CDR3 DNA is TGTGCCAGCACTATGATGCTGGGGGCGGGGGAGACCCAGTACTTC. Amino acids: CASTMMLGAGETQYF. Filled out from reference TRBV7-7 and TRBJ2-5, the complete variable domain reads GAGVSQSPRYKVTKRGQDVTLRCDPISSHATLYWYQQALGQGPEFLTYFNYEAQPDKSGLPSDRFSAERPEGSISTLTIQRTEQRDSAMYRCASTMMLGAGETQYFGPGTRLLVL.

This chain joins TRBV19 and TRBJ1-5, with D perhaps TRBD1 (5 bases). CDR1 and CDR2 from the germline V gene are LNHDA and SQIVND (reference sequence). Trimming left V 3 bases short and J 2 bases short, with 11 bases between. The CDR3 runs 15 residues. CDR3 sequence reads: CASSMTEWRNQPQHF. The CDR3 DNA reads TGTGCCAGTAGTATGACAGAGTGGCGCAATCAGCCCCAGCATTTT.

The J gene is TRBJ2-5, the V gene TRBV5-1, with no clear D. The germline V gene has CDR1 SGHRS and CDR2 YFSETQ. V was cut by 1 base and J by 1 base, with 5 bases left in between. This CDR3 is built from 13 residues. The CDR3 region is CASSLYTQETQYF. The CDR3 DNA reads TGCGCCAGCAGCTTGTACACCCAAGAGACCCAGTACTTC.

The rearrangement links TRBV6-6 to TRBJ2-7, with a possible D match to TRBD1 (6 bases). Germline CDR1 is MNHNY and CDR2 is SVGAGI (reference sequence). CDR3 length: 15 residues. V lost 5 bases, J lost 0 bases, and 14 bases lay in between. The CDR3 reads CASSGPGTRSYEQYF. The DNA for the CDR3 is TGTGCCAGCAGTGGTCCCGGGACACGCTCCTACGAGCAGTACTTC.

The chain is built from TRBV7-9 and TRBJ1-1; D remains ambiguous. Germline CDR1 is SEHNR and CDR2 is FQNEAQ (reference sequence). Trimming pared 2 bases from V and 8 bases from J, leaving 9 bases between. The CDR3 has 12 amino acids. DNA for the CDR3: TGTGCCAGCAGCTTAAGTGGCAGGGAAGCTTTCTTT. This gives the protein CASSLSGREAFF.

The V gene is TRBV10-2, the J gene TRBJ2-7; 11 nucleotides line up with TRBD2. The germline CDR1 and CDR2 sequences are WSHSY and SAAADI. CDR3 length equals 15 residues. J lost 6 bases, V lost 7 bases, and 11 bases had no gene match. Written as DNA, the CDR3 is TGCGCCAGCACCAAAACGCTAGCGGGGGGTGGCGAGCAGTACTTC. This translates into CASTKTLAGGGEQYF.

The rearrangement joins TRBV5-1 to TRBJ2-7; 7 positions match TRBD2. The trim removed 5 bases at V and 7 bases at J, leaving 12 bases unmatched. Germline V gene sequence: CDR1 SGHRS, CDR2 YFSETQ. This CDR3 has 14 residues. Written as DNA, the CDR3 is TGCGCCAGCAGAACCGGACTAGGGGTGGAGGAGCAGTACTTC. Translated, it gives CASRTGLGVEEQYF.

V is TRBV14 and J is TRBJ1-2; 10 bases match TRBD1. This CDR3 is 15 amino acids long. V lost 3 bases to trimming and J lost 4 bases; unmatched junction nucleotides: 5. Looked up from germline, CDR1 is SGHDN and CDR2 is FVKESK. CDR3 DNA sequence: TGTGCCAGCAGCCATGGGACAGGGGTCGGCTATGGCTACACCTTC. Its protein product is CASSHGTGVGYGYTF.